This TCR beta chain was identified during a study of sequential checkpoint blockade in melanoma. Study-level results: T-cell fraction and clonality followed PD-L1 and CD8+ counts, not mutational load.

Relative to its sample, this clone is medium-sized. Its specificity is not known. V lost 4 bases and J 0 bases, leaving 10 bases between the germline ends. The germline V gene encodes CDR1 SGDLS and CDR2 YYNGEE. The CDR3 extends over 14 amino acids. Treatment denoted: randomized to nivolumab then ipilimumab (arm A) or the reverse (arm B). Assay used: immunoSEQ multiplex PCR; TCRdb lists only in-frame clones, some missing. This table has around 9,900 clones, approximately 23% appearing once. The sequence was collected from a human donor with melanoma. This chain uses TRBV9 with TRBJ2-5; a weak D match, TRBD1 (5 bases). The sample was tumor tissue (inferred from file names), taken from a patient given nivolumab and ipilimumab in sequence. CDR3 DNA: TGTGCCAGCAGCCCCGGACAAAACCAAGAGACCCAGTACTTC. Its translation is CASSPGQNQETQYF. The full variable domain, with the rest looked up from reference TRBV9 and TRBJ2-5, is DSGVTQTPKHLITATGQRVTLRCSPRSGDLSVYWYQQSLDQGLQFLIQYYNGEERAKGNILERFSAQQFPDLHSELNLSSLELGDSALYFCASSPGQNQETQYFGPGTRLLVL.